Given below is one T cell receptor beta chain in context. Its antigen remains unknown. 60 Vbeta and 13 Jbeta primers were used in PCR. Sequenced by immunoSEQ multiplex PCR; TCRdb stores in-frame clones only, minus some. Of some 200,000 clones in the sample, approximately 78% were seen once. Everyone who donated was a healthy bone marrow donor. The data derive from a study of cytomegalovirus exposure and HLA in healthy donors. The V gene's germline CDR1 is LGHNT and CDR2 FRNRAP. The CDR3 totals 15 residues. V was clipped by 5 bases and J by 8 bases, with 18 bases between them. General study results and limits: Later analysis associated a missense DCLRE1C variant with TCR beta V- and J-gene trimming. Being productive about 87% or about 30% of the time was typical of most TCR beta V segments in an earlier analysis.

Sequenced: PBMCs. The source is a woman aged 18-29 years in good health and CMV-seronegative. The V and J genes are TRBV12-5 and TRBJ1-4; D possibly corresponds to TRBD1 (5 bases). CDR3 in DNA: TGTGCTAGTGGTCCCTATAGTCCGGGGGTAGAAAAACTGTTTTTT. Amino acid sequence: CASGPYSPGVEKLFF.